Sequencing of this T cell receptor (beta chain) was carried out in a study of breast tumors, draining lymph nodes, adjacent tissues. Study-wide results and caveats: Tumor TCR diversity was below lymph nodes but above nontumor tissue.

This clonotype was observed many times. Antigen unknown. This CDR3 has 16 residues. Per the germline V gene, CDR1 is SGHNT and CDR2 is YYREEE (reference sequence). Trimming cost V 0 bases and J 7 bases; bases outside gene matches: 7. Via MiXCR, TCRdb re-called the multiplex PCR reads, giving one row per CDR3 protein. Among roughly 120,000 distinct CDR3 sequences, about 20% were seen once, and the ten largest hold over 3%. Samples came from axillary lymph nodes draining the breast cancer. The rearrangement links TRBV5-4 to TRBJ1-6; 7 bases are a match to TRBD1. The TCR was taken from a female donor with breast cancer. Some clones in this sample may be carry-over from other donors' samples. Sequences were obtained from axillary lymph node tissue. CDR3 protein: CASSLAARRGNSPLHF. Here the CDR3 DNA reads TGTGCCAGCAGCTTGGCAGCTCGCAGGGGGAATTCACCCCTCCACTTT. The complete variable domain, with remaining parts taken from reference TRBV5-4 and TRBJ1-6, reads ETGVTQSPTHLIKTRGQQVTLRCSSQSGHNTVSWYQQALGQGPQFIFQYYREEENGRGNFPPRFSGLQFPNYSSELNVNALELDDSALYLCASSLAARRGNSPLHFGNGTRLTVT.